This paragraph reports one TCR beta chain. Seattle's cohort entered during active infection and was followed longitudinally. Germline CDR1 SGHAT, CDR2 FQNNGV. The CDR3 is 15 residues long. Germline trimming cut 5 bases from V and 5 bases from J; bases unmatched to any gene: 8. Authors' methods: Amplification from reference gene primers served as the basis for estimated nucleated cell counts. This table comes from immunoSEQ multiplex PCR, and its TCRdb copy is limited to in-frame clones, with some not included. The V and J calls and clone size were taken over from that table, and D and trimming were inferred from the DNA. The profile shows 90,000 or so clones, roughly 89% of them singletons. This sample was taken from a study of blood T cell repertoires in COVID-19. Whole-study context: PBMCs, B-cell-depleted T cells, or T cells provided the cDNA or gDNA that made up the material.

V and J are TRBV11-2 and TRBJ2-1; 8 bases match TRBD2. The sample comprised peripheral blood. The TCR was taken from a man aged 55 to 69 with COVID-19, enrolled during active disease. The CDR3 loop is CASSEGRGGHNEQFF. CDR3 nucleotides: TGTGCCAGCAGCGAGGGTCGGGGGGGACACAATGAGCAGTTCTTC.